This T cell receptor (beta chain) was sequenced during a study of OX40 agonist ivuxolimab in advanced cancers. Findings of the study overall: CD4+ and CD8+ blood T cells expanded clonally by week 6 at 0.1 to 3.0 mg/kg.

Blood specimens came from baseline, cycle 4 day 1, and cycle 7 day 1. With regard to this clone: Its antigen is undetermined. Other DNA sequences of this sample code for an identical CDR3.

Data came from immunoSEQ multiplex PCR; TCRdb stores just in-frame clones and leaves some out. The sample consists of about 28,000 clones, approximately 84% of them appearing once. The CDR3 consists of 16 residues. V was pared by 5 bases and J by 6 bases, with 14 bases of the junction left unmatched. The germline V gene has CDR1 SGHVS and CDR2 FQNEAQ. This TCR derives from an adult with an advanced solid tumor such as melanoma, head and neck, liver or kidney cancer. The sequenced sample was CD4+ or CD8+ T cells sorted from blood, obtained in a trial of the OX40 agonist ivuxolimab. This chain connects TRBV7-8 to TRBJ2-7, with 9 nucleotides matching TRBD1. CDR3 loop: CASSPPDRGVSGEQYF. The CDR3 nucleotides are TGTGCCAGCAGCCCTCCCGACAGGGGGGTATCAGGCGAGCAGTACTTC. Filled out from reference TRBV7-8 and TRBJ2-7, the complete variable domain reads GAGVSQSPRYKVAKRGQDVALRCDPISGHVSLFWYQQALGQGPEFLTYFQNEAQLDKSGLPSDRFFAERPEGSVSTLKIQRTQQEDSAVYLCASSPPDRGVSGEQYFGPGTRLTVT.